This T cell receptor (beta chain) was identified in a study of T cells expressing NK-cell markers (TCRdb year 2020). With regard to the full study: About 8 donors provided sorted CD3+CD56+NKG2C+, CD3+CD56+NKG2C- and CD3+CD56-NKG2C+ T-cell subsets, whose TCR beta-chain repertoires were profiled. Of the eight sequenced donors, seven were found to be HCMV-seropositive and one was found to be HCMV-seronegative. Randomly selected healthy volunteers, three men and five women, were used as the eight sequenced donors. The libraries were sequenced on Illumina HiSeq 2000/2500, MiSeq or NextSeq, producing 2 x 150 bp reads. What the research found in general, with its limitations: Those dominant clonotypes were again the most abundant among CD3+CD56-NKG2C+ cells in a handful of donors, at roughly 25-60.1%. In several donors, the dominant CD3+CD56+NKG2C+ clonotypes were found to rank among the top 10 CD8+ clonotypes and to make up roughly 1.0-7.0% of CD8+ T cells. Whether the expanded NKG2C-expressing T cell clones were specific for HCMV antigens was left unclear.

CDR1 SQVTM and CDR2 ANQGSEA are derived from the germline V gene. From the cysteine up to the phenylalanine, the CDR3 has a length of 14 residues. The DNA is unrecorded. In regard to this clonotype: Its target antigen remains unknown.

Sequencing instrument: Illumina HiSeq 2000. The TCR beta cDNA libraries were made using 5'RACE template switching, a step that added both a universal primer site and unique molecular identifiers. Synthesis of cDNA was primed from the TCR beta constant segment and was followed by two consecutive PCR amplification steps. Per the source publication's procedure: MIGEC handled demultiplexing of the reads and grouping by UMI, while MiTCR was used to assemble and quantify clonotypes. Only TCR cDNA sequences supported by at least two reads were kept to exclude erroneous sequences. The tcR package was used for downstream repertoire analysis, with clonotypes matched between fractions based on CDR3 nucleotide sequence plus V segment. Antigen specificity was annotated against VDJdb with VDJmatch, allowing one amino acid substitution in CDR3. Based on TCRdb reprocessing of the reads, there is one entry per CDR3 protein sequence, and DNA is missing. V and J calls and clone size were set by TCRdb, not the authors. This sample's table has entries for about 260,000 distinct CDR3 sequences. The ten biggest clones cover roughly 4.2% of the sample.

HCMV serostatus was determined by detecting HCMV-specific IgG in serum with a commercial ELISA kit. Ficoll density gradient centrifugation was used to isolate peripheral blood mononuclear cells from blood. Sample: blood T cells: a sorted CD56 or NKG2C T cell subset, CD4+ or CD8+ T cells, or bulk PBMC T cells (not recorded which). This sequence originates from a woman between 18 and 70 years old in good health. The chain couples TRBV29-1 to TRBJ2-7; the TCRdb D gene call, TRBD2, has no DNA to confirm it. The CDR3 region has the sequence CSAGPGLATYEQYF.